In its sample, the clone carrying this TCR beta chain was seen many times. Its specificity is not known. This sample was taken from a study of human T cells and chemical hapten exposure. Study in general: Small pooled library volume differences mainly caused per-sample TCR yield variation.

Study-wide results and caveats: The number of TCRs over 1 in 1000 frequency stayed unchanged after DPC.

Germline-derived CDR1 and CDR2 are SNHLY and FYNNEI. This CDR3 spans 11 amino acids. V was clipped by 6 bases and J by 8 bases, with 8 bases between them. It was the library that attached unique molecular identifiers to individual cDNA molecules. In the authors' workflow: Samples contained a median of about 96,000 TCRs, with a range of 23,224 to 690,600. TCRdb independently ran MiXCR on the 5' RACE reads; one entry per CDR3 protein. The V and J calls, along with clone size, are taken from TCRdb and not from the paper's own processing. The sample holds 130,000 or so distinct CDR3 sequences, around 4% seen once. Whole blood, unfractionated, served as the material for total RNA extraction.

The sequence was collected from a female donor in good health. This chain connects TRBV2 to TRBJ2-1, with D uncertain. CDR3 loop: CASSLTHEQFF. CDR3 nucleotides: TGTGCCAGCAGCCTGACTCATGAGCAGTTCTTC. The full variable domain, in which reference TRBV2 and TRBJ2-1 provide the parts outside the CDR3, is EPEVTQTPSHQVTQMGQEVILRCVPISNHLYFYWYRQILGQKVEFLVSFYNNEISEKSEIFDDQFSVERPDGSNFTLKIRSTKLEDSAMYFCASSLTHEQFFGPGTRLTVL.